Listed here is a single T cell receptor (beta chain). This CDR3 contains 14 residues. The germline gives CDR1 KGHSH, CDR2 LQKENI. The data were obtained in a study of cytomegalovirus exposure and HLA in healthy donors. Across the whole study: An earlier analysis found some 120 million unique TCR beta sequences from approximately 200 million T cells. Of 300 to 500 genotyped donors, 80% to 85% grouped in the Caucasian-associated ancestry cluster.

60 Vbeta and 13 Jbeta primers were used in PCR. Generated by immunoSEQ multiplex PCR, the TCRdb table keeps only in-frame clones and is missing some. This table holds some 170,000 clones, over 75% found once. The sequenced sample was PBMCs. This receptor was identified in a young woman in good health and CMV-seronegative. This chain connects TRBV18 to TRBJ2-5, with D possibly being TRBD1 (6 bases). The end of the DNA fits TRBJ2-7 better, so the J call may be wrong. In DNA, the CDR3 is TGTGCCAGCTCAGCAACAGGGAACCGCTACGAGCAGTACTTC. Amino acids: CASSATGNRYEQYF.